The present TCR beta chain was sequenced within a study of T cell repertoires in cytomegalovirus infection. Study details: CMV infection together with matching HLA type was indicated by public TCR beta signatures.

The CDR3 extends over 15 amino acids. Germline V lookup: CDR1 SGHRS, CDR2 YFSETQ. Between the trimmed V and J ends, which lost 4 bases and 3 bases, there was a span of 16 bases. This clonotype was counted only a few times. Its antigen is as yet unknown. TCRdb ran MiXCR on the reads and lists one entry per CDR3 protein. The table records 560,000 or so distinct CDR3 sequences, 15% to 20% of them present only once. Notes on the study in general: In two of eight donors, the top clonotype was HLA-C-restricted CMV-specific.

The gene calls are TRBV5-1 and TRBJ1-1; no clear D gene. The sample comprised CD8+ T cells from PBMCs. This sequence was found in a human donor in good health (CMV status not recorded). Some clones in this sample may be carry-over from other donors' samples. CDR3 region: CASSLRIVGDTEAFF. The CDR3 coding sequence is TGCGCCAGCAGCCTTAGGATAGTCGGGGACACTGAAGCTTTCTTT.